This TCR beta chain was recovered during a study of T cells in Graves' hyperthyroidism and ophthalmopathy. In germline, CDR1 is ENHRY, CDR2 SYGVKD. This CDR3 contains 16 residues. Losses at the gene ends were 6 bases for V and 7 bases for J; bases not matched to a gene: 15. The table lists this clonotype with many counts. RNA transcripts provided the source from which TCR beta CDR3 regions were amplified. First-round RT-PCR with HTBI primers amplified the TCR CDR3 region. TCRdb re-called the multiplex PCR reads with MiXCR, one entry per CDR3 protein. Here the sample spans approximately 590,000 distinct CDR3 sequences, less than 20% being singletons.

The specimen was blood. The V and J genes are TRBV10-3 and TRBJ2-1; 7 nucleotides align to TRBD1. The source is a woman aged 30 to 39 with Graves' hyperthyroidism. The CDR3 nucleotides are TGTGCCATCAGCGGACAGGCACAAGACGTGATGAATGAGCAGTTCTTC. Amino acid sequence: CAISGQAQDVMNEQFF.